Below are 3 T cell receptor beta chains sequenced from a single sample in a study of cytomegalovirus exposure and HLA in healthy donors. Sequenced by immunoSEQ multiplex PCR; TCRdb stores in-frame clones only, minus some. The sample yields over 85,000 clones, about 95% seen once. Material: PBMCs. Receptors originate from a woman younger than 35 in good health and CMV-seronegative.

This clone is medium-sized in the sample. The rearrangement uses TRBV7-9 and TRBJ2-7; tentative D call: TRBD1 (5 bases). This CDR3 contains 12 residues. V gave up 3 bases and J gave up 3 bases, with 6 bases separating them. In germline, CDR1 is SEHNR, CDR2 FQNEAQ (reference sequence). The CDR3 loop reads CASSLQGYEQYF. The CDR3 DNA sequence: TGTGCCAGCAGCTTGCAGGGCTACGAGCAGTACTTC.

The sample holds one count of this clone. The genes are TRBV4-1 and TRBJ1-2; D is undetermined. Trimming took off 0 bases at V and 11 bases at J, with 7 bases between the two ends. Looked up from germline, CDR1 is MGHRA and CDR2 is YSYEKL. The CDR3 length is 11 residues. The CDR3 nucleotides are TGCGCCAGCAGCCAAGATTCAGGATACACCTTC. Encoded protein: CASSQDSGYTF.

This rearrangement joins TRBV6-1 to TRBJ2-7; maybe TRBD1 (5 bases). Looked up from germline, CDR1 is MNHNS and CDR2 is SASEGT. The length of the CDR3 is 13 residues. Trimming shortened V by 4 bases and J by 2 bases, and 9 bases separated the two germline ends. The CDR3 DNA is TGTGCCAGCAGTGTAACAGGAACCTACGAGCAGTACTTC. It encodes CASSVTGTYEQYF.